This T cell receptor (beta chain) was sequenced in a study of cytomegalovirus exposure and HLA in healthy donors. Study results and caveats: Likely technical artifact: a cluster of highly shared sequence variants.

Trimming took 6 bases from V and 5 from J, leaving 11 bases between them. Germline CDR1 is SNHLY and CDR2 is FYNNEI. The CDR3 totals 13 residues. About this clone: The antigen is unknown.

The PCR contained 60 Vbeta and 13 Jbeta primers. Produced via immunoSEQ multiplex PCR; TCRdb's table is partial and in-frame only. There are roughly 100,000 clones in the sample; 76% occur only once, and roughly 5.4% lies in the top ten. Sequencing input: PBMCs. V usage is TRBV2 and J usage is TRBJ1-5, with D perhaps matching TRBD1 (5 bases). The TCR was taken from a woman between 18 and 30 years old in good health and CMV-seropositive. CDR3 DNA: TGTGCCAGCAGCAGGATCAGGGATCAGCCCCAGCATTTT. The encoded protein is CASSRIRDQPQHF.